The rows below give T cell receptor beta chains drawn from one sample of a study of blood T cell repertoires in COVID-19. Measured with immunoSEQ multiplex PCR; TCRdb has only the in-frame clones, and not every one. Altogether 100,000 or so clones are present, roughly four fifths being singletons, with the ten largest covering roughly 15%. Material: peripheral blood. These receptors came from a woman aged 80 or over with acute or convalescent COVID-19. Each CDR3 is given with its conserved first and last residue. The D gene is left open where the match is weak. Expanded clones are given a class, and other clones once, few, many or no size at all.

v_call	d_call	j_call	clone_size	cdr3_nt	cdr3_aa
TRBV2	TRBD2	TRBJ2-5	-	TGTGCCAGCAGTGGCGGGAGGGCAGGAGAGACCCAGTACTTC	CASSGGRAGETQYF
TRBV6-6	TRBD2	TRBJ2-1	-	TGTGCCAGCACTTCAGTACTAGCGGGGTTCAATGAGCAGTTCTTC	CASTSVLAGFNEQFF
TRBV11-2	-	TRBJ2-1	-	TGTGCCAGCAGCCGCGGGGAGCGACCTTACAATGAGCAGTTCTTC	CASSRGERPYNEQFF
TRBV7-9	-	TRBJ2-2	-	TGTGCCAGCAGCACTACCGCGAACACCGGGGAGCTGTTTTTT	CASSTTANTGELFF
TRBV30	-	TRBJ1-1	-	TGTGCCTGGGGCGGGGGGATGTTCGAAGCTTTCTTT	CAWGGGMFEAFF
TRBV5-1	-	TRBJ2-3	-	TGCGCCAGCAGCTTGGAGGCGACTAGCACAGATACGCAGTATTTT	CASSLEATSTDTQYF
TRBV12-3/TRBV12-4	-	TRBJ1-5	once	TGTGCCAGCAGCGAGAGAGTGGATCAGCCCCAGCATTTT	CASSERVDQPQHF
TRBV28	-	TRBJ1-1	-	TGTGCCAGTGTCCGAAGTACGACGAAGAGCGGTGAAGCTTTCTTT	CASVRSTTKSGEAFF
TRBV5-4	-	TRBJ2-5	once	TGTGCCAGCAGCTTGTGGGGCAGGGAGACCCAGTACTTC	CASSLWGRETQYF
TRBV6-2/TRBV6-3	TRBD1	TRBJ2-2	-	TGTGCCAGCAGCCCGGACAGGGGACGGGGGACCGGGGAGCTGTTTTTT	CASSPDRGRGTGELFF
TRBV6-5	TRBD1	TRBJ2-1	-	TGTGCCAGCAGAACTCGACAGGGGGCGGGGAATGAGCAGTTCTTC	CASRTRQGAGNEQFF
TRBV10-3	TRBD1	TRBJ1-1	-	TGTGCCATCACGTGGGACAGAAAGAACACTGAAGCTTTCTTT	CAITWDRKNTEAFF
TRBV5-1	-	TRBJ2-6	-	TGCGCCAGCAGCTTACGACAGGTTTTCTCTGGGGCCAACGTCCTGACTTTC	CASSLRQVFSGANVLTF
TRBV19	-	TRBJ1-1	-	TGTGCCAGTACTACTACCATTGACGGCACTGAAGCTTTCTTT	CASTTTIDGTEAFF
TRBV6-6	-	TRBJ1-2	-	TGTGCCAGCAGTAAAGGACAGTCCTATGGCTACACCTTC	CASSKGQSYGYTF
TRBV19	TRBD1	TRBJ1-6	-	TGTGCCAGTAGGCCTACGGGACAGGGGAATTCACCCCTCCACTTT	CASRPTGQGNSPLHF
TRBV27	-	TRBJ2-1	-	TGTGCCAGCAGTTTAGGGGGCTTCAATGAGCAGTTCTTC	CASSLGGFNEQFF